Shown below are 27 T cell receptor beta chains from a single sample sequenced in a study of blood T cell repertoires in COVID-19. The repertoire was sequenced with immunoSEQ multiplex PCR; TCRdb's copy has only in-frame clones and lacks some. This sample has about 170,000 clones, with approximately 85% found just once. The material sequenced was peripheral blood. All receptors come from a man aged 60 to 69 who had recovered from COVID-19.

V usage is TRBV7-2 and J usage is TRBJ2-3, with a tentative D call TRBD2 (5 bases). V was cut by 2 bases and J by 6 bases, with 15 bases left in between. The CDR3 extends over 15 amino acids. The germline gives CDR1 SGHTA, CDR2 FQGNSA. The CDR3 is CASSLKGPRGDTQYF. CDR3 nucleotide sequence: TGTGCCAGCAGCTTAAAGGGTCCTCGAGGGGATACGCAGTATTTT.

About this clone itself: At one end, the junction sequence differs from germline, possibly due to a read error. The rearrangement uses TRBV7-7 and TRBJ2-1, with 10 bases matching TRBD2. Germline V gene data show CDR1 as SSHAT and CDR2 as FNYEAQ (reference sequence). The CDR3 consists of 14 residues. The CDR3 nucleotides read TGTGCTAGCAGCTTAAGCGGGGGGGCCAATGAGCAGTTCTTC. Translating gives CASSLSGGANEQFF.

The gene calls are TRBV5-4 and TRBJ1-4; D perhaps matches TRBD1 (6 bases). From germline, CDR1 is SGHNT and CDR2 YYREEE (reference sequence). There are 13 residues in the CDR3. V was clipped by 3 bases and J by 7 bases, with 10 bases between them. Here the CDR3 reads CASSYIGGEKLFF. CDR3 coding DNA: TGTGCCAGCAGCTATATAGGGGGTGAAAAACTGTTTTTT.

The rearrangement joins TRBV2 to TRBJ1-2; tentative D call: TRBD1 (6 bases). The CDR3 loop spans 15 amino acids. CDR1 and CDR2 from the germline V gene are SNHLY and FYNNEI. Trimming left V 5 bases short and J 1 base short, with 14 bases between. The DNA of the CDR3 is TGTGCCAGCAGTCTGACGACACAGGGTAACTATGGCTACACCTTC. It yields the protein CASSLTTQGNYGYTF.

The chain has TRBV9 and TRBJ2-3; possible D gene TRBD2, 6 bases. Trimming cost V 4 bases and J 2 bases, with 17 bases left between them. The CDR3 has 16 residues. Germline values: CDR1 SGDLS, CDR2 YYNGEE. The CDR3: CASSLGGAGLTDTQYF. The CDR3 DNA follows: TGTGCCAGCAGCCTCGGCGGGGCGGGGCTCACAGATACGCAGTATTTT.

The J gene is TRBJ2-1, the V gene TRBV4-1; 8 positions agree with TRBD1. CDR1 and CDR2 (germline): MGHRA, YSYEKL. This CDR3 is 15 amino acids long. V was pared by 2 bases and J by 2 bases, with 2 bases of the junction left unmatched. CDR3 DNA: TGCGCCAGCAGCCAAACGGGACAGGCCTACAATGAGCAGTTCTTC. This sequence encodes CASSQTGQAYNEQFF.

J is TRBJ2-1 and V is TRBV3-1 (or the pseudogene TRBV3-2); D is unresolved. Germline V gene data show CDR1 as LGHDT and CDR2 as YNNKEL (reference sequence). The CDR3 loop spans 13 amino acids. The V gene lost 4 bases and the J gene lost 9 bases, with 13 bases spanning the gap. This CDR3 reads CASSRLRGTEQFF. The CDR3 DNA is TGTGCCAGCAGCCGGTTGAGAGGAACTGAGCAGTTCTTC.

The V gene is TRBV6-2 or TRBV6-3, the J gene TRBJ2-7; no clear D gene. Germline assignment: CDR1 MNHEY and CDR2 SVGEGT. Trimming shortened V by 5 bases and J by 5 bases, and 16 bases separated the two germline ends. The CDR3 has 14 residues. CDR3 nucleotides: TGTGCCAGCAGTACCCCCTTCGGGTCCCACGAGCAGTACTTC. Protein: CASSTPFGSHEQYF.

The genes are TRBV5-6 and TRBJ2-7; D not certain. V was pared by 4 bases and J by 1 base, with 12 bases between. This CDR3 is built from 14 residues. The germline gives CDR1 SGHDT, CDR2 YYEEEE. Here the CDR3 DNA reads TGTGCCAGCAGCGGTGCAGGAAGGTCCTACGAGCAGTACTTC. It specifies CASSGAGRSYEQYF. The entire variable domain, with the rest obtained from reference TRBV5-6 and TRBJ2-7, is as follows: DAGVTQSPTHLIKTRGQQVTLRCSPKSGHDTVSWYQQALGQGPQFIFQYYEEEERQRGNFPDRFSGHQFPNYSSELNVNALLLGDSALYLCASSGAGRSYEQYFGPGTRLTVT.

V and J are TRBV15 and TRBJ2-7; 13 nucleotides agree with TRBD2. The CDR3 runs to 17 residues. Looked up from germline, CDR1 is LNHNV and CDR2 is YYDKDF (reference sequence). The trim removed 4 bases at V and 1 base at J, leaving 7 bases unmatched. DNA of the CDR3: TGTGCCACCAGCAAGGGACTAGCGGGGTCGGGGTCCTACGAGCAGTACTTC. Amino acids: CATSKGLAGSGSYEQYF.

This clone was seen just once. The CDR3 is CASRRGLEETQYF. CDR3 sequence (DNA): TGTGCCAGTCGCAGGGGATTGGAAGAGACCCAGTACTTC. The rearrangement links TRBV6-5 to TRBJ2-5; possibly TRBD1 for D (6 bases). Germline lookup yields CDR1 MNHEY and CDR2 SVGAGI. This CDR3 comprises 13 residues. Trimming left V 9 bases short and J 3 bases short, with 14 bases between.

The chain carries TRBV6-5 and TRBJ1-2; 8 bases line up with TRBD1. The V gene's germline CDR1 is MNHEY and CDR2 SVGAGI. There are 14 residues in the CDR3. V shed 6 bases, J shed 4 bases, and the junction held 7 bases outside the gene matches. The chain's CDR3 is CASRRDRFFYGYTF. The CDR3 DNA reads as TGTGCCAGCAGAAGGGACAGGTTCTTCTATGGCTACACCTTC.

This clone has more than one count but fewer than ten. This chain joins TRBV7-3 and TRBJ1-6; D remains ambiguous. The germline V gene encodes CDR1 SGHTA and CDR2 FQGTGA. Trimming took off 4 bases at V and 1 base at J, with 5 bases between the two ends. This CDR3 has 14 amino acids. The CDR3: CASSSESYNSPLHF. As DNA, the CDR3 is TGTGCCAGCAGCTCCGAGTCCTATAATTCACCCCTCCACTTT.

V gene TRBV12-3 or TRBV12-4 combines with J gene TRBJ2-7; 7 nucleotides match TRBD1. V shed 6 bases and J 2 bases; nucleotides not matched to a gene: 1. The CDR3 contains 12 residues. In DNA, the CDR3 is TGTGCCAGCAGGACAGGGACCTACGAGCAGTACTTC. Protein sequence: CASRTGTYEQYF.

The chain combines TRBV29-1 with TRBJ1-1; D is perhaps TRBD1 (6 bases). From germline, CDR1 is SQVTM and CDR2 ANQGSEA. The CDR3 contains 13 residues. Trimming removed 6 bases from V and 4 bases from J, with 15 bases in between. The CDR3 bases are TGCAGCGTCCGGATCACAGGGTCCACTGAAGCTTTCTTT. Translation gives CSVRITGSTEAFF.

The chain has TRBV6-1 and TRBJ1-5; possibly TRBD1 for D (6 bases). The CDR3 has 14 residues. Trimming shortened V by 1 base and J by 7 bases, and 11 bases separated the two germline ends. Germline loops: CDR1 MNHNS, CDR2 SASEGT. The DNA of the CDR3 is TGTGCCAGCAGTGAAGTGTATCAGGGGCAGCCCCAGCATTTT. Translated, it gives CASSEVYQGQPQHF.

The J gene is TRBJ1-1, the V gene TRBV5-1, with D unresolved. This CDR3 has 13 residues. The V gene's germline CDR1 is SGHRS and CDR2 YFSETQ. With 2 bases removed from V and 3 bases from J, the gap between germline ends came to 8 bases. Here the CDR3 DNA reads TGCGCCAGCAGCTTTGCCGGGGACACTGAAGCTTTCTTT. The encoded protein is CASSFAGDTEAFF.

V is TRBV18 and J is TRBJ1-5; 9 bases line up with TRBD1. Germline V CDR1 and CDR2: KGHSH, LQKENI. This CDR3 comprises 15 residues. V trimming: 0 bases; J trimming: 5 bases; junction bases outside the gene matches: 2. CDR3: CASSPPTGGDQPQHF. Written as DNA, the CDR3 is TGTGCCAGCTCACCACCGACAGGGGGGGATCAGCCCCAGCATTTT.

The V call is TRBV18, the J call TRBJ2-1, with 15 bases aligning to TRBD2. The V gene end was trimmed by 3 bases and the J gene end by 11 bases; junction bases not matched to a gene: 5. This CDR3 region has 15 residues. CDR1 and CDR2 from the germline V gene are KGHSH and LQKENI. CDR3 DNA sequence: TGTGCCAGCTCACCCCCAGGACTAGCGGGGGGGAAGCAGTTCTTC. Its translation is CASSPPGLAGGKQFF.

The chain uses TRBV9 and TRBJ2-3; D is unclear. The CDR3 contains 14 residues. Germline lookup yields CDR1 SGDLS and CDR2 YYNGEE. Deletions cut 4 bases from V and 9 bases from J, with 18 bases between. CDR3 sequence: CASSSNDRQRTQYF. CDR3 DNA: TGTGCCAGCAGCTCCAATGACCGGCAGAGGACGCAGTATTTT.

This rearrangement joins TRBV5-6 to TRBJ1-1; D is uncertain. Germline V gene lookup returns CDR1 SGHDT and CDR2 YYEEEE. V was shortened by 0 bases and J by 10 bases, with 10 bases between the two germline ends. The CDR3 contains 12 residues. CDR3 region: CASSLGGEGAFF. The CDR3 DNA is TGTGCCAGCAGCTTGGGCGGGGAGGGAGCTTTCTTT. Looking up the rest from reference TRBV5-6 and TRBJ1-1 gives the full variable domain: DAGVTQSPTHLIKTRGQQVTLRCSPKSGHDTVSWYQQALGQGPQFIFQYYEEEERQRGNFPDRFSGHQFPNYSSELNVNALLLGDSALYLCASSLGGEGAFFGQGTRLTVV.

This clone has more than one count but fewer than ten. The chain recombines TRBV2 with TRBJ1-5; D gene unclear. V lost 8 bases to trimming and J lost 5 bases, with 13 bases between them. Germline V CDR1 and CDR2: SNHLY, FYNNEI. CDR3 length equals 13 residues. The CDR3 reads CASSQSTHQPQHF. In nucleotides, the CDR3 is TGTGCCAGCTCTCAAAGCACCCATCAGCCCCAGCATTTT.

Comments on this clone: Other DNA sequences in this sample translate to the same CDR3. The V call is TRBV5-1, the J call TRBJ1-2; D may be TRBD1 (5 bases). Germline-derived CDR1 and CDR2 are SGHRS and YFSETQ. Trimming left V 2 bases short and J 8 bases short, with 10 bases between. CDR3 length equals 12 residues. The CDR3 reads CASSFQGDGYTF. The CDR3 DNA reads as TGCGCCAGCAGCTTTCAGGGCGACGGCTACACCTTC.

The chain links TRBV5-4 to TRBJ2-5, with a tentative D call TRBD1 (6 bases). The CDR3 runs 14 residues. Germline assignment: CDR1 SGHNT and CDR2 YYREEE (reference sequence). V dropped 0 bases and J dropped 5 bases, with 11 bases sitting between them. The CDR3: CASSLAGRGETQYF. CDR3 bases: TGTGCCAGCAGCTTGGCTGGTAGGGGGGAGACCCAGTACTTC.

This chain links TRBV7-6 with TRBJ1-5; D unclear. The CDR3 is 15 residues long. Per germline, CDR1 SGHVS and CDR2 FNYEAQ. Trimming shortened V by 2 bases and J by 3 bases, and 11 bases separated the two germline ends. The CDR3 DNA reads TGTGCCAGCAGCTTAATGGCAGGATCCAATCAGCCCCAGCATTTT. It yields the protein CASSLMAGSNQPQHF.

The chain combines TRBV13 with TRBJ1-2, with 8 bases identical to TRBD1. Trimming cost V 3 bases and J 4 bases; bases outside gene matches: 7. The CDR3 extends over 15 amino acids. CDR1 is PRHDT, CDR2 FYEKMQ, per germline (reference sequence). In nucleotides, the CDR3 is TGTGCCAGCAGCTTTTGGGACAGGATGACCTATGGCTACACCTTC. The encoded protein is CASSFWDRMTYGYTF.

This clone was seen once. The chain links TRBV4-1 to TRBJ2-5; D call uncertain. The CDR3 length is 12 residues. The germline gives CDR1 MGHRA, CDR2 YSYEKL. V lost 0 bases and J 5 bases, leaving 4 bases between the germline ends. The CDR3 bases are TGCGCCAGCAGCCAAGATGAGGAGACCCAGTACTTC. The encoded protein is CASSQDEETQYF.